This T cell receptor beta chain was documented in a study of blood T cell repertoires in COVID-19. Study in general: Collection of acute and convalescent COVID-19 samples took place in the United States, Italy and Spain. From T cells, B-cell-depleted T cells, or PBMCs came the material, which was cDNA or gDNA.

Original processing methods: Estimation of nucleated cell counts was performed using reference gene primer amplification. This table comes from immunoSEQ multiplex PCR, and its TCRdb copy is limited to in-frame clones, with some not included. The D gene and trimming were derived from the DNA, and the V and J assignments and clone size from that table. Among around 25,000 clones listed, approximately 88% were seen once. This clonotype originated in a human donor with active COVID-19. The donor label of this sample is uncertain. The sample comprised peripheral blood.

The CDR3 bases are TGTGCCACCAGCGAGACAGGGTCCGGCACCGGGGAGCTGTTTTTT. This codes for CATSETGSGTGELFF. The chain links TRBV24-1 to TRBJ2-2; 7 nucleotides align to TRBD1. The CDR3 is 15 amino acids. Germline V gives CDR1 KGHDR, CDR2 SFDVKD. Trimming at V came to 7 bases and at J to 4 bases, leaving 8 bases not matched to a gene.